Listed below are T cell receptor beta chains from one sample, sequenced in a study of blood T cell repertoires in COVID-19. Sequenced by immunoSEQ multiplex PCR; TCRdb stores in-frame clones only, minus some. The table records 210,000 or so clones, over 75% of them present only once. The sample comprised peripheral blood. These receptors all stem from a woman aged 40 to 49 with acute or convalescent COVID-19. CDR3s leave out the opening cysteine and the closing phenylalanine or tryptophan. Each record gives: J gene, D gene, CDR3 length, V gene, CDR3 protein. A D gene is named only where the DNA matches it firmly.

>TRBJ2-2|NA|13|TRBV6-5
ASSYGLSGTGELF
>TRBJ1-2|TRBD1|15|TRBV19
ASSLRDRGPLNYGYT
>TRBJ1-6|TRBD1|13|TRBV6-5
ASSRARTGLSPLH
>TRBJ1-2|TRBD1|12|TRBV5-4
ASSLTGQGYGYT
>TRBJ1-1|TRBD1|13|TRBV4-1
ASSSPGQGTTEAF
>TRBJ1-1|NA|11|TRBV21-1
ASSLGGSTEAF
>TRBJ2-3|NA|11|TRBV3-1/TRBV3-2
ASSQGPRDTQY
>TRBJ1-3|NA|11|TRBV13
ASSRRDRNTIY
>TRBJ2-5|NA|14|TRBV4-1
ASSQVEGDPVETQY
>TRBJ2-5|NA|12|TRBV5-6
ASSFLHTKETQY
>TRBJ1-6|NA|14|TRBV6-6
ASSRSLQANNSPLH
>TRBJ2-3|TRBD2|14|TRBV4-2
ASSQSSGGGPDTQY
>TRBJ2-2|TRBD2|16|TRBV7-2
ASSLVPAGGRSTGELF
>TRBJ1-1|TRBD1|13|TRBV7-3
ASSLRQGGPTEAF
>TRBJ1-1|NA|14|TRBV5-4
ASSLAGYRANTEAF
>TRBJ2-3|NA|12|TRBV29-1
SVEIAGSTDTQY
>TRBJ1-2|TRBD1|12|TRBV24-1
ATSESGQGYGYT
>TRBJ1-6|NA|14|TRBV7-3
ASSPTGREYNSPLH